Here is one TCR beta chain with its context. What it recognizes is unknown. This specimen comes from a study of T cell responses to AZD1222 COVID-19 vaccine. Notes on the study in general: Repertoires were sampled only after the peak T cell response. As reported, nearly half of all spike-specific TCRs target variant regions that are unmutated. White British ancestry dominated among donors, who included more females, and clonal diversity was possibly underestimated.

Second-dose timings of about 4 or about 12 weeks were pooled. The CDR3 sequence is 17 residues long. Looked up from germline, CDR1 is LGHNA and CDR2 is YNFKEQ. V was clipped by 2 bases and J by 4 bases, with 19 bases between them. Using immunoSEQ multiplex PCR, the repertoire was profiled, and TCRdb retains in-frame clones only, with some absent. The profile covers about 81,000 clones, with 85% to 95% appearing a single time and approximately 8% taken by the ten largest. This sample comprised peripheral blood, obtained 28 days after the second AZD1222 dose. The V gene is TRBV4-2, the J gene TRBJ2-3; D is tentatively TRBD1 or TRBD2 (5 bases each). The TCR was taken from an adult who received the AZD1222 COVID-19 vaccine. The CDR3 loop reads CASSQLPHGGLADTQYF. The DNA for the CDR3 is TGTGCCAGCAGCCAACTTCCCCATGGGGGATTGGCAGATACGCAGTATTTT.